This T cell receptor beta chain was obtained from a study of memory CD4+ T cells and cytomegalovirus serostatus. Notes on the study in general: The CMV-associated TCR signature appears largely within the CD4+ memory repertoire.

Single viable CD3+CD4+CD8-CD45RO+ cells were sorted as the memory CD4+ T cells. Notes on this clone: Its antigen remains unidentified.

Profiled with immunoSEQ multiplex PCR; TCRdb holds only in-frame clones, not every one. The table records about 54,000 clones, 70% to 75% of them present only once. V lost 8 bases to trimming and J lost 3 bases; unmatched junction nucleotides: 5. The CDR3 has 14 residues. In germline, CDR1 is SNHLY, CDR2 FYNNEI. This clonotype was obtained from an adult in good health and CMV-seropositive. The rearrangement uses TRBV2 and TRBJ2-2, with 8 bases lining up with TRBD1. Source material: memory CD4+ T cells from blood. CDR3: CASSWTGHTGELFF. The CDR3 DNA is TGTGCCAGCTCCTGGACAGGGCACACCGGGGAGCTGTTTTTT.